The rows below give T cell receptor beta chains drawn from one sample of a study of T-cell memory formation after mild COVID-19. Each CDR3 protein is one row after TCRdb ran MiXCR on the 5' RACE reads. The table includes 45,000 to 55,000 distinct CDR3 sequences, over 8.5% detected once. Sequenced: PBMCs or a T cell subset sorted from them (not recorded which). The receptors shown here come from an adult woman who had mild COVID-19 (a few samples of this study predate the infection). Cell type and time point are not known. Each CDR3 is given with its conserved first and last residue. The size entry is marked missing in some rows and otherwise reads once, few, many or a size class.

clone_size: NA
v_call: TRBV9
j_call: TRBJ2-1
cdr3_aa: CASSVAPAGGYNEQFF

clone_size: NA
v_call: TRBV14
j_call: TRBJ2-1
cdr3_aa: CASREFGGNYNEQFF

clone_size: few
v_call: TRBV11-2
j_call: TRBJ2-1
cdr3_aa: CASSHPGTTSGSTYNEQFF

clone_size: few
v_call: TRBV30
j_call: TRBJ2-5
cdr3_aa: CAWGNGRQETQYF

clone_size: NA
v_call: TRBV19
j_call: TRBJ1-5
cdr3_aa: CASREGIPGQSNQPQHF

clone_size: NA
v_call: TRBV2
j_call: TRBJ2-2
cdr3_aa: CASSEGALPTGELFF

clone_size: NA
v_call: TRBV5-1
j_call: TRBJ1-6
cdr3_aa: CASRDTDNSPLHF

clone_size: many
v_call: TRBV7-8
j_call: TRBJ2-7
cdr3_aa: CASSLGDRVSDEQYF

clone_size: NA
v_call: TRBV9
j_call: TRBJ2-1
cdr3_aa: CASSPTGSSYNEQFF

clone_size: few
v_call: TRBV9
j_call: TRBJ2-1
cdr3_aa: CASSVGNMPPNNEQFF

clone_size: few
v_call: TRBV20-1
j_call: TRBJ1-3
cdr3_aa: CSARVGSSSGNTIYF

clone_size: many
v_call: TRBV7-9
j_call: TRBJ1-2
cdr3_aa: CASSYAGMNYGYTF

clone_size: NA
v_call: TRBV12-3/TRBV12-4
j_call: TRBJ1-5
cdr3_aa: CASSLNSPPRSNQPQHF

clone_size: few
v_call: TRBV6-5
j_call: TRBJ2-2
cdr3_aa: CASSYSRRGARTGELFF

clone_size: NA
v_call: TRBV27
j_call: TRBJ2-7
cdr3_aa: CASSLGMFYEQYF

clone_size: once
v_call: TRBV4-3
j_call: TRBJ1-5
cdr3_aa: CASSQDRTGNSNQPQHF

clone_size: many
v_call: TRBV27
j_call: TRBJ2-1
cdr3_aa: CASTLGGNNYNEQFF

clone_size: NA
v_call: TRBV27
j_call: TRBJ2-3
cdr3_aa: CASSLSGGVPDTQYF

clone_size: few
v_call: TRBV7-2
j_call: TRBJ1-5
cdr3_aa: CASSFDPDGYQPQHF

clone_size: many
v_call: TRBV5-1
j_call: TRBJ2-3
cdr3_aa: CASSLEATSGLPDTQYF

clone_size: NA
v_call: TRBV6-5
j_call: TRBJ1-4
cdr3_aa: CASSYSNLAEGKLFF

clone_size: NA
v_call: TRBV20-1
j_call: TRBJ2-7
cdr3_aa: CSARDSFSGRAYEQYF

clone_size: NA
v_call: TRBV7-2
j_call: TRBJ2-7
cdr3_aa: CASSPVRRTWAYEQYF

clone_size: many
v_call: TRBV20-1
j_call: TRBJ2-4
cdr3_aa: CSARSNLDRLLLTKNIQYF

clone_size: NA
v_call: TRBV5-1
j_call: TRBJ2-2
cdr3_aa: CASSLSSGELFF

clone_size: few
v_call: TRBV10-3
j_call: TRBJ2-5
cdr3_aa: CATGHFRRGRETQYF